This T cell receptor (beta chain) originates from a study of OX40 agonist ivuxolimab in advanced cancers. Background on the study: At 0.01 to 10 mg/kg, ivuxolimab was administered intravenously to patients every 2 weeks. General study points: Relative to CD4+, CD8+ T cells held more expanded clones on average.

With regard to this clone: The antigen is undetermined.

Only in-frame clones appear in the TCRdb table, and some are missing; sequencing was by immunoSEQ multiplex PCR. Seen here are roughly 100,000 clones, less than 95% observed once, and the top ten hold around 1.5%. Trimming pared 0 bases from V and 4 bases from J, leaving 10 bases between. Germline CDR1 SGHRS, CDR2 YFSETQ. CDR3 size: 15 residues. Patients were excluded for autoimmune disease history or systemic immunosuppression. The V call is TRBV5-1, the J call TRBJ2-2; possible D gene TRBD1, 5 bases. The sequencing used CD4+ or CD8+ T cells sorted from blood, collected in a trial of the OX40 agonist ivuxolimab. The clonotype was recovered from an adult with an advanced solid tumor such as melanoma, head and neck, liver or kidney cancer. The CDR3 is CASSLAGQSTGELFF. In DNA, the CDR3 is TGCGCCAGCAGCTTGGCCGGACAATCCACCGGGGAGCTGTTTTTT.